This T cell receptor beta chain was documented in a study of cytomegalovirus exposure and HLA in healthy donors. Overall study context: Earlier sequencing of approximately 180 million T cells yielded about 120 million unique TCR beta sequences.

This clone was picked up a small number of times. What it recognizes is unknown. Broader study findings: Researchers reportedly found TCR beta sequences accurately predicted most subjects' HLA-A and HLA-B alleles.

It was with 60 Vbeta and 13 Jbeta primers that the PCR ran. The table came from immunoSEQ multiplex PCR; TCRdb's copy has only in-frame clones and leaves some out. There are some 120,000 clones in the sample; 75% to 85% occur only once, and more than 3% lies in the top ten. The sample comprised PBMCs. This sequence was found in a middle-aged man in good health and CMV-seronegative.

The CDR3 spells CASSFSHGEAFF. CDR3 sequence (DNA): TGTGCCAGCAGCTTTTCCCACGGTGAAGCTTTCTTT. The V gene is TRBV11-3, the J gene TRBJ1-1; D is unclear. Looked up from germline, CDR1 is SGHNT and CDR2 is YENEEA. This CDR3 contains 12 residues. V was cut by 3 bases and J by 7 bases, with 9 bases left in between.